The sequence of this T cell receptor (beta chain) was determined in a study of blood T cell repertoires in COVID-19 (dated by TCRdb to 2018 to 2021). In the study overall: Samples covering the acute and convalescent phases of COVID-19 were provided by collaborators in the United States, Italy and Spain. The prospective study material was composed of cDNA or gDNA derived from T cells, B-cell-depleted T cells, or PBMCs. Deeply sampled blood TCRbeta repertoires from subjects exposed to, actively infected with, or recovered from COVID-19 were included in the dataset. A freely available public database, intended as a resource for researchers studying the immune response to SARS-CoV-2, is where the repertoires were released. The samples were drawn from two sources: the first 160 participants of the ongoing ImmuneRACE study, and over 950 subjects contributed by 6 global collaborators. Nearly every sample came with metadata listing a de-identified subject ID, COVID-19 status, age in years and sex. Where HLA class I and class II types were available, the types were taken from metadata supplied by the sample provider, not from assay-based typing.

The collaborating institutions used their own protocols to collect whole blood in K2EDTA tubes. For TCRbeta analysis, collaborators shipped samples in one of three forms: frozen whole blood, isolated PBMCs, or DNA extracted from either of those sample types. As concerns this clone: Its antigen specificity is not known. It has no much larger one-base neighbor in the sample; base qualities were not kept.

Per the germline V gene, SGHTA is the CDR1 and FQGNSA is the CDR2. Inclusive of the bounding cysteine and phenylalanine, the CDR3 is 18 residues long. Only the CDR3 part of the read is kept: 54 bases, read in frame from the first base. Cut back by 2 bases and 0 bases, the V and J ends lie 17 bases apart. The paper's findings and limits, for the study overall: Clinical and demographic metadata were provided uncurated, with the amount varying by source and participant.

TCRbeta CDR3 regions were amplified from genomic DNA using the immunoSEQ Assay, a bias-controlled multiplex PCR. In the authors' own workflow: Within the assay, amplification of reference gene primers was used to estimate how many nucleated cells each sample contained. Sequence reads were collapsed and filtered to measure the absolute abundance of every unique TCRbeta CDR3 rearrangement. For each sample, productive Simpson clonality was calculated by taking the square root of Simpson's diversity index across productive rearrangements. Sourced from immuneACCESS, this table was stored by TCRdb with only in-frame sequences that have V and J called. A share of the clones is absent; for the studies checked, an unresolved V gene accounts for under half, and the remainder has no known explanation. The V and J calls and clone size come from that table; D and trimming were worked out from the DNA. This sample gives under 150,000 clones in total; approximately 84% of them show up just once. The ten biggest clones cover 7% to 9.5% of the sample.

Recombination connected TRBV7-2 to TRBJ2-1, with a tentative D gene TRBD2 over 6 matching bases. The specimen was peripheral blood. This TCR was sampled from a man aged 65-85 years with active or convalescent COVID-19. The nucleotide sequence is TGTGCCAGCAGCTTAAAGGGCCGGGTGGGGGGCTCCTACAATGAGCAGTTCTTC. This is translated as CASSLKGRVGGSYNEQFF.